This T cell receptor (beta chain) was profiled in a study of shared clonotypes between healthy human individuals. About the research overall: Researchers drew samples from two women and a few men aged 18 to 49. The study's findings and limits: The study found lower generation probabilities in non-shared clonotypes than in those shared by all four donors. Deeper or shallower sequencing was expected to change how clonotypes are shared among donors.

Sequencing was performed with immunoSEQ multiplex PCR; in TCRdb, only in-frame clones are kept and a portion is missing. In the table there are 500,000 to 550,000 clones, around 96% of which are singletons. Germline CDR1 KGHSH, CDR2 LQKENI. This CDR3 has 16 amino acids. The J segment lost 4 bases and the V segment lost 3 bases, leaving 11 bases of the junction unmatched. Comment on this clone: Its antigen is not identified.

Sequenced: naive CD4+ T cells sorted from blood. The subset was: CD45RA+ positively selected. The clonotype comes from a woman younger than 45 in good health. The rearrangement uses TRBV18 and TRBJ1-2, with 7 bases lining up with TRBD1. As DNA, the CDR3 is TGTGCCAGCTCACCGGGACAGCTCCCAGCTAGCTATGGCTACACCTTC. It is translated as CASSPGQLPASYGYTF.